The rows below give T cell receptor beta chains drawn from one sample of a study of shared clonotypes between healthy human individuals. The repertoire was sequenced with immunoSEQ multiplex PCR; TCRdb's copy has only in-frame clones and lacks some. The table has 2,100,000 or so clones, roughly 95% seen once. Sequenced sample: naive CD4+ T cells sorted from blood. All receptors come from a man between 18 and 29 years old in good health. The CDR3 runs from the conserved cysteine through the conserved F or W. A clone size is listed for some rows: how often the clone was seen (once, few, many), or a class if it is expanded.

J,size,V,CDR3
TRBJ2-1,NA,TRBV7-2,CASSLAGVVNEQFF
TRBJ1-1,NA,TRBV4-1,CASSQARGVGDTEAFF
TRBJ2-7,NA,TRBV19,CASSMYRGPYEQYF
TRBJ2-1,NA,TRBV27,CASSFERVSNEQFF
TRBJ1-1,NA,TRBV25-1,CASRDRVNTEAFF
TRBJ2-7,NA,TRBV6-5,CASSMKPTGPYEQYF
TRBJ2-7,NA,TRBV9,CASSVEPGPYEQYF
TRBJ1-5,NA,TRBV6-5,CASSRGQGNQPQHF
TRBJ2-2,NA,TRBV9,CASSAERLAGALTNTGELFF
TRBJ1-1,NA,TRBV30,CAWSRQGAKTEAFF
TRBJ2-7,NA,TRBV6-6,CASSATRTSYEQYF
TRBJ2-7,NA,TRBV15,CATSKDRSYEQYF
TRBJ2-6,NA,TRBV25-1,CASSEYLGGTGANVLTF
TRBJ2-2,NA,TRBV10-3,CAISDIGSTGELFF
TRBJ1-3,NA,TRBV28,CASSLWTAGDTIYF
TRBJ2-5,NA,TRBV6-1,CASSGGGPGKTQYF
TRBJ2-3,NA,TRBV5-6,CASSWGDTQYF
TRBJ2-1,NA,TRBV29-1,CSVVTPFSTDEQFF
TRBJ1-3,NA,TRBV5-1,CASSLEPGRGNTIYF
TRBJ2-6,NA,TRBV5-1,CASSLVVPGANVLTF
TRBJ1-2,once,TRBV6-1,CASSEIPHRDRLNYGYTF
TRBJ2-7,once,TRBV19,CASSISGASEQYF
TRBJ1-1,NA,TRBV19,CASSMIVGTGGNTEAFF
TRBJ2-1,NA,TRBV5-3,CARSRETGSNEQFF
TRBJ1-3,NA,TRBV10-3,CATLGDPGNTIYF
TRBJ1-1,NA,TRBV27,CASSFGTAVSTEAFF
TRBJ2-1,NA,TRBV11-3,CASSLDRGLAGAYNEQFF
TRBJ1-1,NA,TRBV7-9,CASSLTTNTEAFF
TRBJ1-1,NA,TRBV18,CASSPPGQGKNTEAFF
TRBJ1-1,NA,TRBV5-8,CASSFAGQGPKNTEAFF
TRBJ2-7,NA,TRBV7-9,CASSLASGQGYEQYF
TRBJ1-2,NA,TRBV18,CASSPELDDGYTF
TRBJ1-1,NA,TRBV7-9,CASSHSTLGGTEAFF
TRBJ2-1,NA,TRBV4-3,CASSQDGTSGSHNEQFF
TRBJ1-6,few,TRBV28,CASRPTGESPLHF
TRBJ1-1,NA,TRBV5-1,CASSLQGHTEAFF
TRBJ2-3,few,TRBV11-3,CASSLDGGTDTQYF
TRBJ1-6,NA,TRBV27,CASSQNRGLSPLHF
TRBJ2-2,NA,TRBV16,CASSQYWATGELFF
TRBJ2-7,NA,TRBV30,CAWSVPGASGYEQYF
TRBJ2-2,NA,TRBV7-9,CASRSTWDRQAGELFF
TRBJ1-1,NA,TRBV6-5,CASTQGINTEAFF
TRBJ2-5,NA,TRBV5-1,CASSRAETQYF
TRBJ2-2,NA,TRBV12-5,CASGLNPGLANTGELFF
TRBJ2-7,NA,TRBV6-7,CASRYRTSYEQYF
TRBJ2-1,few,TRBV4-3,CASSRGLANEQFF
TRBJ1-4,NA,TRBV7-2,CASSAQGAREKLFF
TRBJ1-2,NA,TRBV11-1,CASSHGSGTGPNYGYTF